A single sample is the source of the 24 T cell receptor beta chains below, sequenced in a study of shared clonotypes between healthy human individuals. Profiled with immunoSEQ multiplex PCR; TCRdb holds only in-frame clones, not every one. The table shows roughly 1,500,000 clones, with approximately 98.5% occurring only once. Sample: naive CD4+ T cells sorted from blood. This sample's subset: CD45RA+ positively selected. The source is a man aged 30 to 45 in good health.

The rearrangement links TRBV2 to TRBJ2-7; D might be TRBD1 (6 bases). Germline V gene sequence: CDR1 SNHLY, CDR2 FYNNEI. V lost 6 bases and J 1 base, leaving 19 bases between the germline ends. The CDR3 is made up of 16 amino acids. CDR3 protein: CASRIPGQLGSYEQYF. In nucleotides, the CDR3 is TGTGCCAGCAGAATTCCGGGACAACTGGGGTCCTACGAGCAGTACTTC.

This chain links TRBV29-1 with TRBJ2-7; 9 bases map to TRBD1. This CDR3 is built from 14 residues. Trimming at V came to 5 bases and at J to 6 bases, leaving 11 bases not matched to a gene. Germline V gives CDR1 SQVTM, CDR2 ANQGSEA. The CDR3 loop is CSVPGQGLVSEQYF. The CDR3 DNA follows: TGCAGCGTTCCCGGACAGGGGCTAGTATCCGAGCAGTACTTC.

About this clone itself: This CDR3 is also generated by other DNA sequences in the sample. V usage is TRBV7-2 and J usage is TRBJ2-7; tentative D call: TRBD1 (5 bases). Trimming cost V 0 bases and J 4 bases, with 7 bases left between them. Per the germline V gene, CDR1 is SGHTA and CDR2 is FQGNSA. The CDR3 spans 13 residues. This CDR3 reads CASSLARTYEQYF. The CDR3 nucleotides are TGTGCCAGCAGCTTAGCCAGGACATACGAGCAGTACTTC. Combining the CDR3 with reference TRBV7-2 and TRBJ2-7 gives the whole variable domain GAGVSQSPSNKVTEKGKDVELRCDPISGHTALYWYRQSLGQGLEFLIYFQGNSAPDKSGLPSDRFSAERTGGSVSTLTIQRTQQEDSAVYLCASSLARTYEQYFGPGTRLTVT.

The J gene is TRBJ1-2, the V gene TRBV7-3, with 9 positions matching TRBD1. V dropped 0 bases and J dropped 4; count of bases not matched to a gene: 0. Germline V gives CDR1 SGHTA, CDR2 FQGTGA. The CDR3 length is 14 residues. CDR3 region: CASSLTTGGYGYTF. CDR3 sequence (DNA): TGTGCCAGCAGCTTAACGACAGGGGGCTATGGCTACACCTTC.

The CDR3, as DNA: TGTGCCAGCAGCTTATCGGGCGGGAGGCCGAACACCGGGGAGCTGTTTTTT. This sequence encodes CASSLSGGRPNTGELFF. This chain links TRBV7-7 with TRBJ2-2; TRBD2 matches 8 bases. The germline V gene encodes CDR1 SSHAT and CDR2 FNYEAQ (reference sequence). This CDR3 region has 17 residues. The trim removed 2 bases at V and 0 bases at J, leaving 5 bases unmatched.

The CDR3 region is CASSLGSGRGQETQYF. The CDR3 DNA sequence: TGTGCCAGCAGCTTAGGCTCAGGGAGGGGGCAAGAGACCCAGTACTTC. This chain links TRBV11-1 with TRBJ2-5; possible D gene TRBD2, 7 bases. The CDR3 contains 16 residues. Germline V gene lookup returns CDR1 SGHAT and CDR2 FQDESV (reference sequence). The germline V and J ends were trimmed by 1 base and 2 bases, with 14 bases remaining between them.

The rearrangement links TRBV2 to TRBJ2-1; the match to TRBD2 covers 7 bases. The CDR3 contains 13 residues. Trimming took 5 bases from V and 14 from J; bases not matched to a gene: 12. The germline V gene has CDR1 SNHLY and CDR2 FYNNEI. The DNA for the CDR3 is TGTGCCAGCAGTAACCCCCGGGGGAGGGCCAAGTTCTTC. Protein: CASSNPRGRAKFF.

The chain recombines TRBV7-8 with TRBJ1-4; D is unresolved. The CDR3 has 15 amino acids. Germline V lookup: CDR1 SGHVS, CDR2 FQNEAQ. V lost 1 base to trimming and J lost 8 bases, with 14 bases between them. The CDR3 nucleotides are TGTGCCAGCAGCTTAGACCGGGCCGCTACAGAAAAACTGTTTTTT. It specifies CASSLDRAATEKLFF.

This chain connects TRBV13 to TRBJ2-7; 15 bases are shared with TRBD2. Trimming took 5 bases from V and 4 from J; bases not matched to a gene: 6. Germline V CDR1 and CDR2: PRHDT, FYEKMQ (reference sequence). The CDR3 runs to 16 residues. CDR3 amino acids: CASSPGLAGGPYEQYF. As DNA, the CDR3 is TGTGCCAGCAGCCCAGGACTAGCGGGAGGGCCTTACGAGCAGTACTTC.

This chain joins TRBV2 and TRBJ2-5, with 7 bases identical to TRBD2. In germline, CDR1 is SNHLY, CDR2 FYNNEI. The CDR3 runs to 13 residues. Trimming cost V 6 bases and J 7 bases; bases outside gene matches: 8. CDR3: CASSGERDGTQYF. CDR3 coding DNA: TGTGCCAGCAGCGGTGAGCGGGATGGGACCCAGTACTTC.

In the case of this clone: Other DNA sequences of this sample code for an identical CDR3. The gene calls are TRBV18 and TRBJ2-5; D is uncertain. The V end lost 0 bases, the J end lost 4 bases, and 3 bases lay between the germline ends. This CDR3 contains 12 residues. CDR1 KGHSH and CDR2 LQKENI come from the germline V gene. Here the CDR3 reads CASSPPGETQYF. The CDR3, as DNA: TGTGCCAGCTCACCACCGGGAGAGACCCAGTACTTC.

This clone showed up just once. Here the CDR3 reads CSVAAGVAETQYF. The CDR3 DNA follows: TGCAGCGTTGCAGCGGGAGTGGCGGAGACCCAGTACTTC. This chain uses TRBV29-1 with TRBJ2-5, with 8 nucleotides matching TRBD2. The CDR3 consists of 13 residues. Germline V gives CDR1 SQVTM, CDR2 ANQGSEA. V lost 4 bases and J lost 5; bases outside the gene matches: 6.

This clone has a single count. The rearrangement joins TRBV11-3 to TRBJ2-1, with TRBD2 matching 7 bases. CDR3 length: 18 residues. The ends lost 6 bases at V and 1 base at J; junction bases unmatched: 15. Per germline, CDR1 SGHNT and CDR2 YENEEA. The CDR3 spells CASSRYTQAGISYNEQFF. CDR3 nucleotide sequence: TGTGCCAGCAGTCGTTACACCCAAGCGGGGATTTCCTACAATGAGCAGTTCTTC.

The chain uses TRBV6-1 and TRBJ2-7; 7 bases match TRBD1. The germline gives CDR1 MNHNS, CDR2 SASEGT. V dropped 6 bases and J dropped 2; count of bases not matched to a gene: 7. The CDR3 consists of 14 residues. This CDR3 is CASRPGTATYEQYF. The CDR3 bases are TGTGCCAGCAGGCCCGGGACAGCCACCTACGAGCAGTACTTC.

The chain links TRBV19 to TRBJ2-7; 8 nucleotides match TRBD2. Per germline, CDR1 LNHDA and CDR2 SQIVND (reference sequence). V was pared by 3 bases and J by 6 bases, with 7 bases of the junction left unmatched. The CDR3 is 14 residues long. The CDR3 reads CASSMERELSEQYF. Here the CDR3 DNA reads TGTGCCAGTAGTATGGAGCGGGAGCTCAGCGAGCAGTACTTC.

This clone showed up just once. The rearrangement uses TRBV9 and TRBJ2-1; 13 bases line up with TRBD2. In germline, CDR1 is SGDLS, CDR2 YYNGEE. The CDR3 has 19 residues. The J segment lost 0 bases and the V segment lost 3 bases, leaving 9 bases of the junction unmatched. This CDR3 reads CASSAGLAGARSSYNEQFF. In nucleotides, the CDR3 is TGTGCCAGCAGCGCCGGACTAGCGGGAGCCCGGAGCTCCTACAATGAGCAGTTCTTC.

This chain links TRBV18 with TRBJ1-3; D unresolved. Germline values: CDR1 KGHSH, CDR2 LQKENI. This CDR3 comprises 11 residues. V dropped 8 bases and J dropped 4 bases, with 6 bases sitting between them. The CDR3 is CASPAGNTIYF. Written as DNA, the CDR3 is TGTGCCAGCCCGGCCGGAAACACCATATATTTT.

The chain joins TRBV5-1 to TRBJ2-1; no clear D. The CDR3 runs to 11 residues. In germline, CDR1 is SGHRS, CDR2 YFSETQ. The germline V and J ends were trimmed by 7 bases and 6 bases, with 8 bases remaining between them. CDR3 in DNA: TGCGCCAGCTACAACGGCAATGAGCAGTTCTTC. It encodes CASYNGNEQFF.

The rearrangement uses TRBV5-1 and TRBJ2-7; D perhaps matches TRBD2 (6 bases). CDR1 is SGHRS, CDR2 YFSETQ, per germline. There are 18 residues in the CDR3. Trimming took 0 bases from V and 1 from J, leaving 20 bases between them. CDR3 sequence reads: CASSLVALGSGSSYEQYF. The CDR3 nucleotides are TGCGCCAGCAGCTTGGTCGCATTAGGTAGCGGATCTTCCTACGAGCAGTACTTC.

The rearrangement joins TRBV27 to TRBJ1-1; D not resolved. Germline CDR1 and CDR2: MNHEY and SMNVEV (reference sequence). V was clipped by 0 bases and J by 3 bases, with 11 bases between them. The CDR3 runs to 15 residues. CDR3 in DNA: TGTGCCAGCAGTTTATCGAACCGGGGAGACACTGAAGCTTTCTTT. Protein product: CASSLSNRGDTEAFF.

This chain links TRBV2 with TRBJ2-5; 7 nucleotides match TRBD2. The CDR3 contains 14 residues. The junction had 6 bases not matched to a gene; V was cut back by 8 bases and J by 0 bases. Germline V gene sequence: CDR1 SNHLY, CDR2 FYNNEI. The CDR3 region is CASQLAAYQETQYF. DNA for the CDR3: TGTGCCAGCCAGCTAGCGGCCTACCAAGAGACCCAGTACTTC.

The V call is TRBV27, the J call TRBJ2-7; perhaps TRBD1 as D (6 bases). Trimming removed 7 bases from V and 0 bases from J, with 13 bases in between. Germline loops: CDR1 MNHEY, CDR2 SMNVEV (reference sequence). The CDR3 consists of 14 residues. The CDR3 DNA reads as TGTGCCAGCACCGCACAGGGCAGCTCCTACGAGCAGTACTTC. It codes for CASTAQGSSYEQYF.

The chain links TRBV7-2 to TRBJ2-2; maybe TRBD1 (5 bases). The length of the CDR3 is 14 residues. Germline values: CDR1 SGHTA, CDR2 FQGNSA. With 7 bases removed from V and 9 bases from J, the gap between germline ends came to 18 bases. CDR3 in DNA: TGTGCCAGCACCCCCGGTGGGGCCAGGCGGGAGCTGTTTTTT. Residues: CASTPGGARRELFF. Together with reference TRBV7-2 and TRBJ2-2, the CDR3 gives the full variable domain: GAGVSQSPSNKVTEKGKDVELRCDPISGHTALYWYRQSLGQGLEFLIYFQGNSAPDKSGLPSDRFSAERTGGSVSTLTIQRTQQEDSAVYLCASTPGGARRELFFGEGSRLTVL.

CDR3 DNA sequence: TGTGCCAGCAGTTTTACCCGCAATCAGCCCCAGCATTTT. It codes for CASSFTRNQPQHF. J is TRBJ1-5 and V is TRBV28; D uncertain. Trimming left V 3 bases short and J 2 bases short, with 5 bases between. Looked up from germline, CDR1 is MDHEN and CDR2 is SYDVKM. The CDR3 extends over 13 amino acids.